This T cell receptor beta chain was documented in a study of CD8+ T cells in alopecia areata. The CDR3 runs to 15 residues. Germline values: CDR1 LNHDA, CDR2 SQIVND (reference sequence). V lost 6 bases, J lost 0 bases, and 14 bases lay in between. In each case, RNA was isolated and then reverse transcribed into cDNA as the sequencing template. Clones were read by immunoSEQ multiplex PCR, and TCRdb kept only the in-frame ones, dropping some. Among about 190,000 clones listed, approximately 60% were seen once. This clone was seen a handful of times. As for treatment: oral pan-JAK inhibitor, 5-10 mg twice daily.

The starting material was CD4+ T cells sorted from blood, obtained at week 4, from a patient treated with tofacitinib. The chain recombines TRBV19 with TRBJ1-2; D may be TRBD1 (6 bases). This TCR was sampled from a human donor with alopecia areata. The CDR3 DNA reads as TGTGCCAGTAGAGGACAGCCCTCCTCTAACTATGGCTACACCTTC. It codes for CASRGQPSSNYGYTF.